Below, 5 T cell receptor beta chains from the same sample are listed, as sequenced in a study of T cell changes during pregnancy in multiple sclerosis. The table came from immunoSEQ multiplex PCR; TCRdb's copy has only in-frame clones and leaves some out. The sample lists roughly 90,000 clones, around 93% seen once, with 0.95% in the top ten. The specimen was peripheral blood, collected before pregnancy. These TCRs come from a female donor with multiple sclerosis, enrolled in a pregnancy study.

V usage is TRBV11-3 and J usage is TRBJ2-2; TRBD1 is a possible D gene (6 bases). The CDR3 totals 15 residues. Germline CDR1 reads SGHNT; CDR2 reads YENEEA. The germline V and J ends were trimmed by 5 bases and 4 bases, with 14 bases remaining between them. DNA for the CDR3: TGTGCCAGCAGCCCACGTACAGGGATCACCGGGGAGCTGTTTTTT. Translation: CASSPRTGITGELFF.

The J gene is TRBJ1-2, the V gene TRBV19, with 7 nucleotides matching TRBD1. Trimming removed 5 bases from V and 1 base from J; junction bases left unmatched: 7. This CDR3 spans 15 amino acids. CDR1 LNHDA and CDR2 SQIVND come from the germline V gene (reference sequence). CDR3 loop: CASSPRTGHNYGYTF. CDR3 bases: TGTGCCAGTAGTCCGCGGACAGGACATAACTATGGCTACACCTTC.

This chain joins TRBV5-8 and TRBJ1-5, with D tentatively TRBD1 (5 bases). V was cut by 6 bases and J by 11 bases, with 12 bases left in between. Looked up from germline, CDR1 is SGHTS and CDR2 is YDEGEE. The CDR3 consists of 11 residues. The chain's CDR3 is CASTSGATQHF. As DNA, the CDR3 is TGTGCCAGCACCTCTGGGGCCACCCAGCATTTT. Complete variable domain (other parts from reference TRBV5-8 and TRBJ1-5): EAGVTQSPTHLIKTRGQQATLRCSPISGHTSVYWYQQALGLGLQFLLWYDEGEERNRGNFPPRFSGRQFPNYSSELNVNALELEDSALYLCASTSGATQHFGDGTRLSIL.

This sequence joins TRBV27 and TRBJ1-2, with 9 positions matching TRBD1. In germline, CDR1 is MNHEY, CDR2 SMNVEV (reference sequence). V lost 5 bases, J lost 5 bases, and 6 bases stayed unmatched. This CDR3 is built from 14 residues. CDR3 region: CASSITGGAYGYTF. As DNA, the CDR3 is TGTGCCAGCAGTATCACAGGGGGCGCTTATGGCTACACCTTC.

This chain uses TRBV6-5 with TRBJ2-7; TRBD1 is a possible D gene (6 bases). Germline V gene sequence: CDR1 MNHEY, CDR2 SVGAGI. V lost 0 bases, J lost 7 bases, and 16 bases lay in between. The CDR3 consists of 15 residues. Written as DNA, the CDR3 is TGTGCCAGCAGTTACTCTATGACAGGACCCTGGGAGCAGTACTTC. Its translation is CASSYSMTGPWEQYF.